The rows below give T cell receptor beta chains drawn from one sample of a study of CD8 T cells in ankylosing spondylitis. MiXCR was run by TCRdb on the 5' RACE reads, yielding one entry per CDR3 protein. The table shows about 450,000 distinct CDR3 sequences, with 20% to 30% occurring only once. The sample taken for sequencing was blood, either unsorted or a sorted T cell fraction (not recorded which). The receptor set was obtained from a male donor with ankylosing spondylitis. The CDR3 runs from the conserved cysteine through the conserved F or W. D genes are given only for firm matches.

j_gene | v_gene | d_gene | CDR3aa
TRBJ2-2 | TRBV5-1 | NA | CASSDNRDTENTGELFF
TRBJ1-3 | TRBV7-8 | NA | CASSLKYGTGNTIYF
TRBJ2-7 | TRBV7-2 | TRBD2 | CASSYIAGGEQYF
TRBJ2-1 | TRBV4-1 | TRBD2 | CASSQQPGTSGNNEQFF
TRBJ1-2 | TRBV7-9 | NA | CASSPRVTYGYTF
TRBJ1-5 | TRBV20-1 | NA | CSAPERQRGNQPQHF
TRBJ2-5 | TRBV6-6 | TRBD1 | CASSTGGTQYF
TRBJ1-5 | TRBV7-2 | TRBD1 | CASSLRSGWDSNQPQHF
TRBJ2-3 | TRBV11-1 | NA | CASSQRGLAGANKDTQYF
TRBJ1-1 | TRBV12-3/TRBV12-4 | NA | CASSFQGSTEAFF
TRBJ1-1 | TRBV7-9 | NA | CASSLLTPNTEAFF
TRBJ2-7 | TRBV2 | NA | CASGRGFGEQYF
TRBJ1-1 | TRBV3-1 | NA | CASSQEGGGAFF
TRBJ1-1 | TRBV20-1 | NA | CSASLQGGTAEAFF
TRBJ2-1 | TRBV24-1 | NA | CATSDPRSEQFF
TRBJ2-5 | TRBV12-3/TRBV12-4 | NA | CASSGSRETQYF
TRBJ1-5 | TRBV20-1 | NA | CSAAPWGEVNQPQHF
TRBJ2-2 | TRBV5-1 | TRBD1 | CASSSGQPTGELFF
TRBJ2-7 | TRBV20-1 | TRBD2 | CSAGGTSVHEQYF
TRBJ1-2 | TRBV3-1 | NA | CASSQDLTLYGYTF
TRBJ1-6 | TRBV12-3/TRBV12-4 | NA | CASPSPTHSPLHF
TRBJ2-3 | TRBV4-2 | NA | CASTQTVGGTIDTQYF
TRBJ2-7 | TRBV11-2 | TRBD2 | CASSLNSPGLALSYEQYF
TRBJ2-2 | TRBV11-2 | TRBD2 | CASSLVGRSGRVGTGELFF
TRBJ2-2 | TRBV7-9 | NA | CASSRGSVNTGELFF